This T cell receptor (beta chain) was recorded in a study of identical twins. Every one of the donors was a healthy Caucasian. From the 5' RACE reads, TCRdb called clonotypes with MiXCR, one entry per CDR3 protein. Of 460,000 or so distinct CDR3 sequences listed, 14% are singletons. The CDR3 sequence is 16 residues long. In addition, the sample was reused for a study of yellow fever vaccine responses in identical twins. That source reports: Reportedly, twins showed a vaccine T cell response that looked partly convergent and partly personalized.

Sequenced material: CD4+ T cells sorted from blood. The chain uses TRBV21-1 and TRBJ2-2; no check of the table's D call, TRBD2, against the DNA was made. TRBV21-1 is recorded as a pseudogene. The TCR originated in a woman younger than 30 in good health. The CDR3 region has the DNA TGTGCCAGCAGCAAACGGGCGGGAGGGGCCACCGGGGAGCTGTTTTTT. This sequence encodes CASSKRAGGATGELFF.